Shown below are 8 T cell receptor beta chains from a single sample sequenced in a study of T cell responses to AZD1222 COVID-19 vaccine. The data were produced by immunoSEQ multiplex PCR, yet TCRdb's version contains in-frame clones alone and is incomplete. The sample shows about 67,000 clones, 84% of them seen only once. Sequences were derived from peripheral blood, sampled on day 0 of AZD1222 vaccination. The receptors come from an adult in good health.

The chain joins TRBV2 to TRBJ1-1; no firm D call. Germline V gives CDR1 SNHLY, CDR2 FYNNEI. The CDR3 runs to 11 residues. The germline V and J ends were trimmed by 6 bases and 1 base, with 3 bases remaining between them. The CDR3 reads CASSANTEAFF. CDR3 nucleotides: TGTGCCAGCAGCGCGAACACTGAAGCTTTCTTT.

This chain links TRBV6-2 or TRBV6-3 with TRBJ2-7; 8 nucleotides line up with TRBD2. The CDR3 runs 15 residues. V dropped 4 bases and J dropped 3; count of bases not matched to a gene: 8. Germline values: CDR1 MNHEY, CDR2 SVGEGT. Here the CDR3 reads CASSSPNAGGYEQYF. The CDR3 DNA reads TGTGCCAGCAGTTCCCCTAATGCGGGGGGCTACGAGCAGTACTTC.

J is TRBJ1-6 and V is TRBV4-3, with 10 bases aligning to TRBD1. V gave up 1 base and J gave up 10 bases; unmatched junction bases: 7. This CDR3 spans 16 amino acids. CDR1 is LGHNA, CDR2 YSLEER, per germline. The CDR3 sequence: CASSQVHGTGVSPLHF. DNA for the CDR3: TGCGCCAGCAGCCAAGTTCACGGGACAGGGGTCTCACCCCTCCACTTT.

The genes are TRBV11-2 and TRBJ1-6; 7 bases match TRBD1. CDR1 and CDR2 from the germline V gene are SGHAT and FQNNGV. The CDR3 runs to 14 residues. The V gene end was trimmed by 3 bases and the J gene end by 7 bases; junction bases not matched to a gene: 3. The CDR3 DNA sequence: TGTGCCAGCAGCTTGGGGACAGTCAATTCACCCCTCCACTTT. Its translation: CASSLGTVNSPLHF.

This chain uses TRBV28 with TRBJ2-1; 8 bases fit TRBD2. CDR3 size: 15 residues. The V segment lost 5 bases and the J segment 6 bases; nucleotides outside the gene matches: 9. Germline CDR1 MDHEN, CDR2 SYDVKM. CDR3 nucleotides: TGTGCCAGCAGTCCCACGCGGGAGGATGCCAATGAGCAGTTCTTC. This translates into CASSPTREDANEQFF.

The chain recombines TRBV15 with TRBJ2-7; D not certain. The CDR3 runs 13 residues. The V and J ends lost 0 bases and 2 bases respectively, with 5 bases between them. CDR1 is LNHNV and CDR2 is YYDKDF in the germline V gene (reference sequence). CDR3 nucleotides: TGTGCCACCAGCAGAGACTCCGCCTACGAGCAGTACTTC. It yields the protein CATSRDSAYEQYF.

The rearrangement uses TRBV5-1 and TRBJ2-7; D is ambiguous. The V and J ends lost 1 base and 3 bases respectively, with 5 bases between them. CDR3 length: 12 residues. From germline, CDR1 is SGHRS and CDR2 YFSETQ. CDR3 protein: CASSLSGYEQYF. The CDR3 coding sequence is TGCGCCAGCAGCTTGTCAGGCTACGAGCAGTACTTC. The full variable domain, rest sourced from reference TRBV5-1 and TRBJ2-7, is KAGVTQTPRYLIKTRGQQVTLSCSPISGHRSVSWYQQTPGQGLQFLFEYFSETQRNKGNFPGRFSGRQFSNSRSEMNVSTLELGDSALYLCASSLSGYEQYFGPGTRLTVT.

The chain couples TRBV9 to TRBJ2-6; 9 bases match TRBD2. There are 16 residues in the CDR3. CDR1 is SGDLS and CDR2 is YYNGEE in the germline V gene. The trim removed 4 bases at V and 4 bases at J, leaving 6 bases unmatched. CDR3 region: CASSTFSGRGANVLTF. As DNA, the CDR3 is TGTGCCAGCAGCACCTTTAGCGGGAGAGGGGCCAACGTCCTGACTTTC.